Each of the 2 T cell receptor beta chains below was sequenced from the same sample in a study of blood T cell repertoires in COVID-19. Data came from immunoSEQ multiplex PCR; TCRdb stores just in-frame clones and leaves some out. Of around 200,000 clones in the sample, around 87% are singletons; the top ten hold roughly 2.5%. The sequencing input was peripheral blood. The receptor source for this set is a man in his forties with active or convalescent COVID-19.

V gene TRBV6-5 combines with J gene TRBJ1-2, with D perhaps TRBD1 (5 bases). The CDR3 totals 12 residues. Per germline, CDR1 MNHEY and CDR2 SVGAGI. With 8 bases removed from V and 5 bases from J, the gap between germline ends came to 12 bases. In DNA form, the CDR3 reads TGTGCCAGCCGACAGTGGGGATATGGCTACACCTTC. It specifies CASRQWGYGYTF.

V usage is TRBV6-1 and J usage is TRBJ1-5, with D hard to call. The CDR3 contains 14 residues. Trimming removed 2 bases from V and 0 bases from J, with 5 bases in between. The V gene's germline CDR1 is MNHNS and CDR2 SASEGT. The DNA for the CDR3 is TGTGCCAGCAGTGAATTAGATAGCAATCAGCCCCAGCATTTT. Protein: CASSELDSNQPQHF.